The clone carrying this T cell receptor (beta chain) was found a few times. The antigen is unknown. The germline gives CDR1 SGHRS, CDR2 YFSETQ. The CDR3 sequence is 15 residues long. V was clipped by 0 bases and J by 2 bases, with 12 bases between them. The sample belongs to a study of shared clonotypes between healthy human individuals. Across the study: The people who gave samples were a couple of women and a few men aged 18 to 49.

Study-wide results and caveats: Rarefaction revealed incomplete sorted-subset sequencing despite large depth.

Libraries were prepared by immunoSEQ multiplex PCR; TCRdb keeps only in-frame clonotypes and omits some of them. The data contain around 700,000 clones, about three quarters of them singletons. The sequence derives from a woman between 25 and 40 years old in good health. The sequenced sample consisted of memory CD4+ T cells sorted from blood. Specified subset: CD45RA-negative fraction. The genes are TRBV5-1 and TRBJ2-7; TRBD1 is a possible D gene (6 bases). CDR3: CASSLAGDTPYEQYF. The CDR3 DNA is TGCGCCAGCAGCTTGGCTGGGGACACCCCCTACGAGCAGTACTTC.